What follows are 10 T cell receptor beta chains derived from one specimen sequenced in a study of cytomegalovirus exposure and HLA in healthy donors. The primer mix had 60 Vbeta and 13 Jbeta primers. Profiling relied on immunoSEQ multiplex PCR, and the TCRdb table lists in-frame clones only, not all of them. The sample lists some 170,000 clones, about 72% occurring once. Specimen: PBMCs. These TCRs come from a human donor in good health.

The V call is TRBV6-6, the J call TRBJ2-7, with TRBD1 matching 7 bases. The V gene's germline CDR1 is MNHNY and CDR2 SVGAGI (reference sequence). After removal of 5 bases from V and 0 bases from J, the junction contained 7 bases not matched to a gene. This CDR3 is 15 amino acids long. CDR3 coding DNA: TGTGCCAGCAGTCCCCGAGGGGGCCGCTCCTACGAGCAGTACTTC. Its translation is CASSPRGGRSYEQYF.

A few counts support this clone. This CDR3 is CASSSPSGGGLTGELFF. For the CDR3, the DNA is TGTGCCAGCAGTTCCCCCTCTGGCGGGGGGCTCACCGGGGAGCTGTTTTTT. V gene TRBV28 combines with J gene TRBJ2-2; the match to TRBD2 covers 8 bases. This CDR3 contains 17 residues. Trimming cost V 4 bases and J 4 bases; bases outside gene matches: 11. Germline V lookup: CDR1 MDHEN, CDR2 SYDVKM.

This clone turned up a few times. J is TRBJ2-3 and V is TRBV11-2; 9 bases agree with TRBD2. Per germline, CDR1 SGHAT and CDR2 FQNNGV. The CDR3 extends over 15 amino acids. V shed 1 base and J 3 bases; nucleotides not matched to a gene: 2. The chain's CDR3 is CASSLVLAGTDTQYF. The CDR3 nucleotides read TGTGCCAGCAGCTTAGTCCTAGCGGGAACAGATACGCAGTATTTT.

V gene TRBV11-3 combines with J gene TRBJ2-7; possibly TRBD1 for D (7 bases). V dropped 4 bases and J dropped 5 bases, with 24 bases sitting between them. CDR1 SGHNT and CDR2 YENEEA come from the germline V gene. The CDR3 covers 17 residues. The CDR3 protein is CASSYSQRGGGEDEQYF. The CDR3 DNA sequence: TGTGCCAGCAGCTACTCGCAGAGAGGAGGGGGCGAGGACGAGCAGTACTTC.

This chain connects TRBV19 to TRBJ1-2; perhaps TRBD1 as D (6 bases). V was pared by 5 bases and J by 7 bases, with 11 bases between. CDR1 is LNHDA, CDR2 SQIVND, per germline (reference sequence). This CDR3 is built from 12 residues. CDR3 amino acids: CASSGTGLGYTF. CDR3 in DNA: TGTGCCAGTAGTGGAACAGGGCTTGGCTACACCTTC.

This rearrangement joins TRBV6-6 to TRBJ1-2; 10 bases line up with TRBD1. The CDR3 is made up of 14 amino acids. Germline CDR1 MNHNY, CDR2 SVGAGI (reference sequence). The ends lost 0 bases at V and 6 bases at J; junction bases unmatched: 1. The CDR3: CASSYSGQGNGYTF. In nucleotides, the CDR3 is TGTGCCAGCAGTTACTCGGGACAGGGGAATGGCTACACCTTC.

V and J are TRBV6-5 and TRBJ1-5; D remains unclear. Germline values: CDR1 MNHEY, CDR2 SVGAGI. This CDR3 is 14 amino acids long. V was pared by 8 bases and J by 5 bases, with 16 bases between. CDR3 amino acids: CASGINPRDQPQHF. The CDR3 DNA reads as TGTGCCAGCGGTATAAACCCGCGGGATCAGCCCCAGCATTTT.

This chain joins TRBV11-2 and TRBJ1-5; D unclear. The CDR3 contains 12 residues. Per the germline V gene, CDR1 is SGHAT and CDR2 is FQNNGV. V was pared by 5 bases and J by 5 bases, with 7 bases between. CDR3 region: CASSQGDQPQHF. The CDR3 nucleotides read TGTGCCAGCAGCCAAGGAGATCAGCCCCAGCATTTT.

This clone appeared a few times. CDR3 sequence reads: CASSRTSDAETQYF. The CDR3 nucleotides read TGTGCCAGCAGTAGAACTAGCGACGCGGAGACCCAGTACTTC. The chain employs TRBV28 and TRBJ2-5; TRBD2 agrees at 7 bases. Germline V gene data show CDR1 as MDHEN and CDR2 as SYDVKM. This CDR3 comprises 14 residues. V shed 5 bases and J 5 bases; nucleotides not matched to a gene: 8. Filled out from reference TRBV28 and TRBJ2-5, the complete variable domain reads DVKVTQSSRYLVKRTGEKVFLECVQDMDHENMFWYRQDPGLGLRLIYFSYDVKMKEKGDIPEGYSVSREKKERFSLILESASTNQTSMYLCASSRTSDAETQYFGPGTRLLVL.

The V and J genes are TRBV18 and TRBJ2-1; 9 bases align to TRBD1. V shed 3 bases, J shed 3 bases, and the junction held 6 bases outside the gene matches. Germline loops: CDR1 KGHSH, CDR2 LQKENI. The CDR3 spans 16 residues. In DNA, the CDR3 is TGTGCCAGCTCACCTACACAGGGGGCGCGCTACAATGAGCAGTTCTTC. This encodes CASSPTQGARYNEQFF.